This T cell receptor (beta chain) was sequenced for a study of ipilimumab plus nivolumab after autologous stem cell transplantation. Findings and caveats of the study: Per the authors, repertoire, Treg and microbiota data justify further study.

Patients got ipilimumab 1 mg/kg beginning 14 to 28 days post-transplant. Through week 26, nivolumab 3 mg/kg IV was given weeks 1, 4, 7, 10, then biweekly. V was clipped by 2 bases and J by 3 bases; unmatched bases: 5. Germline V gene data show CDR1 as SGHRS and CDR2 as YFSETQ. The CDR3 sequence is 17 residues long. Of note for this clone: Its antigen is not identified.

Repertoires were generated with immunoSEQ multiplex PCR, while TCRdb's copy carries only in-frame clones and drops some. The sample lists some 14,000 clones; 65% to 80% were seen once. This TCR was sampled from a male donor with primary mediastinal lymphoma. The input for sequencing was PBMCs, taken in a trial of ipilimumab plus nivolumab as post-transplant consolidation. The rearrangement joins TRBV5-1 to TRBJ2-3; TRBD2 matches at 14 bases. The CDR3 sequence: CASSFGTSGRGTDTQYF. CDR3 bases: TGCGCCAGCAGCTTCGGGACTAGCGGGAGAGGAACAGATACGCAGTATTTT.